These T cell receptor beta chains were read from a single sample in a study of blood T cell repertoires in COVID-19. Assay used: immunoSEQ multiplex PCR; TCRdb lists only in-frame clones, some missing. This repertoire shows about 320,000 clones, 85% to 90% found once; its top ten account for over 9.5%. The material sequenced was PBMCs or T cells enriched from blood (not recorded which). These receptors came from a woman aged 18-29 years who had recovered from COVID-19. The CDR3 runs from the conserved cysteine through the conserved F or W. D genes are given only for firm matches. Clone size is shown for a subset of rows, as once, few, many or a class of expanded clone.

CDR3 protein,CDR3 DNA,CDR3 length,D gene,clone size,J gene,V gene
CASSGLATMTGELFF,TGTGCCAGCAGTGGACTAGCGACAATGACCGGGGAGCTGTTTTTT,15,TRBD2,NA,TRBJ2-2,TRBV2
CASSWQGASSPLHF,TGCGCCAGCAGCTGGCAGGGGGCAAGTTCACCCCTCCACTTT,14,TRBD1,once,TRBJ1-6,TRBV5-1
CASSLTGTVTDTQYF,TGTGCCAGCAGTTTAACGGGGACAGTCACAGATACGCAGTATTTT,15,TRBD1,NA,TRBJ2-3,TRBV27
CATSDTTSGDVDTQYF,TGTGCCACCAGTGATACGACTAGCGGGGATGTAGATACGCAGTATTTT,16,TRBD2,NA,TRBJ2-3,TRBV24-1
CASSLSRRDRVNYGYTF,TGTGCCAGCAGCTTATCTCGCCGGGACAGGGTTAACTATGGCTACACCTTC,17,TRBD1,NA,TRBJ1-2,TRBV7-9
CASSPTVGNQPQHF,TGTGCCAGCAGCCCCACGGTCGGGAATCAGCCCCAGCATTTT,14,NA,NA,TRBJ1-5,TRBV3-1/TRBV3-2
CASSFGLLSYNSPLHF,TGTGCCAGCAGTTTTGGCCTCCTCTCCTATAATTCACCCCTCCACTTT,16,NA,NA,TRBJ1-6,TRBV6-5
CASSPTQTGAYEQYF,TGTGCCAGTAGTCCCACGCAGACAGGGGCCTACGAGCAGTACTTC,15,TRBD1,NA,TRBJ2-7,TRBV19
CATSTDSHYGYTF,TGTGCCACCAGTACGGACAGTCACTATGGCTACACCTTC,13,NA,few,TRBJ1-2,TRBV24-1
CASSLVAGSADTQYF,TGCGCCAGCAGCTTGGTGGCAGGGTCCGCAGATACGCAGTATTTT,15,NA,NA,TRBJ2-3,TRBV5-1
CASRTPPGGDNEQFF,TGTGCCAGCAGGACCCCCCCGGGAGGGGACAATGAGCAGTTCTTC,15,TRBD2,NA,TRBJ2-1,TRBV6-5
CASAGQGIGYTGELFF,TGCGCCAGCGCGGGACAGGGGATTGGGTACACCGGGGAGCTGTTTTTT,16,TRBD1,NA,TRBJ2-2,TRBV10-2
CASREPGQRPYGYTF,TGTGCCAGCAGAGAACCGGGACAGCGCCCCTATGGCTACACCTTC,15,TRBD1,NA,TRBJ1-2,TRBV6-8
CASSVGAGYTEAFF,TGTGCCAGCAGCGTGGGGGCCGGATACACTGAAGCTTTCTTT,14,NA,NA,TRBJ1-1,TRBV5-6
CASSLNLAGYPYEQYF,TGTGCCAGCAGCTTAAACTTGGCGGGGTACCCCTACGAGCAGTACTTC,16,NA,NA,TRBJ2-7,TRBV7-8
CASSIETGVYGYTF,TGTGCCAGCTCAATTGAAACGGGGGTCTATGGCTACACCTTC,14,NA,NA,TRBJ1-2,TRBV6-5
CASSQVDSGSYEQYF,TGTGCCAGCAGCCAAGTTGATAGCGGGAGCTACGAGCAGTACTTC,15,TRBD2,NA,TRBJ2-7,TRBV4-2
CASSLVSGQTPNYGYTF,TGTGCCAGCAGCTTAGTCTCCGGACAGACCCCTAACTATGGCTACACCTTC,17,NA,NA,TRBJ1-2,TRBV7-9
CASSLRGEGQETQYF,TGCGCCAGCAGCTTAAGAGGGGAGGGGCAAGAGACCCAGTACTTC,15,TRBD2,NA,TRBJ2-5,TRBV5-1
CASSVYWTGNYEQYF,TGTGCCAGCAGCGTCTACTGGACAGGGAACTACGAGCAGTACTTC,15,TRBD1,few,TRBJ2-7,TRBV9
CASSQEGEYYEQYF,TGTGCCAGCAGCCAAGAAGGAGAGTACTACGAGCAGTACTTC,14,NA,few,TRBJ2-7,TRBV3-1/TRBV3-2
CASSLGHAISTDTQYF,TGCGCCAGCAGCTTGGGACACGCGATTAGCACAGATACGCAGTATTTT,16,NA,NA,TRBJ2-3,TRBV5-1
CASSPQGAAFGTEAFF,TGTGCCAGCTCCCCACAGGGGGCGGCTTTTGGGACTGAAGCTTTCTTT,16,TRBD1,NA,TRBJ1-1,TRBV18
CASSLGTTFEQYF,TGCGCCAGCAGCCTCGGGACAACGTTCGAGCAGTACTTC,13,NA,NA,TRBJ2-7,TRBV4-1
CASSFNSMNTEAFF,TGCGCCAGCAGCTTTAACAGTATGAACACTGAAGCTTTCTTT,14,NA,NA,TRBJ1-1,TRBV5-1
CASSRGIAGTTDTQYF,TGTGCCAGCAGCCGGGGTATAGCGGGGACAACAGATACGCAGTATTTT,16,TRBD2,once,TRBJ2-3,TRBV2
CASSLHGPEDTEAFF,TGTGCCAGCAGCTTACACGGACCGGAGGACACTGAAGCTTTCTTT,15,NA,NA,TRBJ1-1,TRBV7-9
CATSIQDRLENEKLFF,TGTGCCACCAGCATTCAGGACAGACTGGAGAATGAAAAACTGTTTTTT,16,NA,NA,TRBJ1-4,TRBV15
CASSLADPYGYTF,TGTGCCAGCAGTTTGGCAGATCCCTATGGCTACACCTTC,13,NA,NA,TRBJ1-2,TRBV28
CASSLLHNYGYTF,TGTGCCAGCAGCTTATTACATAACTATGGCTACACCTTC,13,NA,NA,TRBJ1-2,TRBV7-9
CASSIAGQNFVSGYTF,TGTGCCAGTAGTATAGCGGGACAGAACTTTGTAAGTGGCTACACCTTC,16,TRBD1,NA,TRBJ1-2,TRBV19
CASSSGGHNEQFF,TGTGCCAGCAGCTCAGGGGGCCACAATGAGCAGTTCTTC,13,TRBD1,NA,TRBJ2-1,TRBV6-6
CASSLGLAIGYEQYF,TGCGCCAGCAGCTTGGGACTAGCGATTGGCTACGAGCAGTACTTC,15,TRBD2,NA,TRBJ2-7,TRBV5-1
CASSIEGRGYSEKLFF,TGTGCCAGTAGTATTGAAGGGCGAGGGTACTCTGAAAAACTGTTTTTT,16,NA,NA,TRBJ1-4,TRBV19
CASSQYLGTRRDNEQFF,TGTGCCAGCAGCCAATACCTCGGGACTAGGAGGGACAATGAGCAGTTCTTC,17,TRBD2,NA,TRBJ2-1,TRBV14
CASSLQPATNEKLFF,TGTGCCAGCAGTTTACAACCTGCAACTAATGAAAAACTGTTTTTT,15,NA,NA,TRBJ1-4,TRBV2
CASSVRTDTGELFF,TGTGCCAGCAGTGTCCGGACAGACACCGGGGAGCTGTTTTTT,14,NA,NA,TRBJ2-2,TRBV6-4
CASSPQGVILEQYF,TGTGCCAGCTCGCCTCAGGGGGTAATACTCGAGCAGTACTTC,14,TRBD1,NA,TRBJ2-7,TRBV27
CASSPPKLPEKLFF,TGTGCCAGCAGTCCCCCCAAACTACCGGAAAAACTGTTTTTT,14,NA,NA,TRBJ1-4,TRBV28
CASSHSLQGAYEQYF,TGTGCCAGCAGTCACTCCCTCCAAGGGGCCTACGAGCAGTACTTC,15,NA,NA,TRBJ2-7,TRBV6-5
CSASDDTQPQHF,TGCAGTGCTAGTGATGACACTCAGCCCCAGCATTTT,12,NA,NA,TRBJ1-5,TRBV20-1
CASRQGVYEQYF,TGTGCCAGCAGACAGGGGGTCTACGAGCAGTACTTC,12,TRBD1,NA,TRBJ2-7,TRBV28
CASSRDRGYNEQFF,TGCGCCAGCAGCCGGGACAGGGGCTACAATGAGCAGTTCTTC,14,TRBD1,NA,TRBJ2-1,TRBV5-1
CASSLTGVGANVLTF,TGTGCCAGCAGCCTAACGGGGGTTGGGGCCAACGTCCTGACTTTC,15,NA,NA,TRBJ2-6,TRBV27
CASSYQQYQPQHF,TGTGCCAGCAGTTATCAACAGTATCAGCCCCAGCATTTT,13,NA,NA,TRBJ1-5,TRBV6-5
CASSLSVGNQPQHF,TGTGCCAGCAGTTTGTCGGTAGGCAATCAGCCCCAGCATTTT,14,NA,NA,TRBJ1-5,TRBV28
CASSLGDVAFSGYNEQFF,TGTGCCAGCAGCTTGGGCGATGTAGCCTTCTCTGGCTACAATGAGCAGTTCTTC,18,NA,once,TRBJ2-1,TRBV5-5
CASRRQGDEKLFF,TGTGCCAGCAGGCGACAGGGGGATGAAAAACTGTTTTTT,13,TRBD1,NA,TRBJ1-4,TRBV5-4
CSVGTGTPNTEAFF,TGCAGCGTTGGTACTGGGACTCCAAACACTGAAGCTTTCTTT,14,NA,NA,TRBJ1-1,TRBV29-1
CASRMRGGDGYTF,TGTGCCAGTAGGATGAGAGGGGGGGATGGCTACACCTTC,13,NA,NA,TRBJ1-2,TRBV19
CASRIISAGTEAFF,TGTGCCAGCAGAATAATCTCTGCGGGCACTGAAGCTTTCTTT,14,NA,many,TRBJ1-1,TRBV2
CASSSGTSGGAYQETQYF,TGTGCCAGCAGCTCCGGGACTAGCGGGGGAGCGTACCAAGAGACCCAGTACTTC,18,TRBD2,NA,TRBJ2-5,TRBV11-2
CASSSLSYNEQFF,TGTGCCAGCAGTTCCCTATCCTACAATGAGCAGTTCTTC,13,NA,few,TRBJ2-1,TRBV28
CASSSNPGQQSSREQYF,TGTGCCAGCAGCTCCAATCCGGGACAGCAATCCTCCCGGGAGCAGTACTTC,17,TRBD1,NA,TRBJ2-7,TRBV7-9
CASSTPGQGNYGYTF,TGTGCCAGCAGTACGCCGGGACAGGGGAACTATGGCTACACCTTC,15,TRBD1,NA,TRBJ1-2,TRBV28
CASSLLAGSETQYF,TGTGCCAGCAGCTTACTAGCAGGGAGCGAGACCCAGTACTTC,14,NA,NA,TRBJ2-5,TRBV5-8
CASSLVASANTGELFF,TGTGCCAGCAGCTTAGTCGCCAGCGCGAACACCGGGGAGCTGTTTTTT,16,NA,NA,TRBJ2-2,TRBV7-8
CASSLPTSHAVCENTIYF,TGTGCCAGCAGCTTACCAACTAGTCACGCAGTGTGCGAAAACACCATATATTTT,18,NA,NA,TRBJ1-3,TRBV7-3
CASSLGQGSNQPQHF,TGTGCCAGCAGCTTGGGACAGGGCAGCAATCAGCCCCAGCATTTT,15,TRBD1,NA,TRBJ1-5,TRBV28